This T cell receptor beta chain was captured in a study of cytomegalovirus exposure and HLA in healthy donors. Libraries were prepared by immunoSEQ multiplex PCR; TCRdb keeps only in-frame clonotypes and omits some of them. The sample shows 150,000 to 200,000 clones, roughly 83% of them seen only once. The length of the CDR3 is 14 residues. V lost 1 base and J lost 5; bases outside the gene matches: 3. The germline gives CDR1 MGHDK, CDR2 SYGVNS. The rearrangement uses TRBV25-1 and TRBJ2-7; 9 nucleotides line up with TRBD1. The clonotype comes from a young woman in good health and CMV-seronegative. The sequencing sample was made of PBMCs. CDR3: CASSEFRTGDEQYF. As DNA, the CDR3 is TGTGCCAGCAGTGAATTTAGGACAGGGGACGAGCAGTACTTC.